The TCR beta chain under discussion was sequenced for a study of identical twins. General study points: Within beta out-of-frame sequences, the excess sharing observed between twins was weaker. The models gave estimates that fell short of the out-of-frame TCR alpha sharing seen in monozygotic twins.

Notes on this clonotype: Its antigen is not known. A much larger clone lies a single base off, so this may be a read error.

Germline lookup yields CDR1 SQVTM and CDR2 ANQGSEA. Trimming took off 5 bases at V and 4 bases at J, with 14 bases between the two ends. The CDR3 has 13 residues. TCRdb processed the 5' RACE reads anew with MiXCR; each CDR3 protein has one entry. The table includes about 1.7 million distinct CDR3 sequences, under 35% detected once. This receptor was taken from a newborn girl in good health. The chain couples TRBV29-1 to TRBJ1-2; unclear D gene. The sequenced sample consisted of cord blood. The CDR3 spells CSVRTSESYGYTF. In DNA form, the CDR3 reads TGCAGCGTTCGGACTTCAGAGAGCTATGGCTACACCTTC.